This entry describes one TCR beta chain. Its antigen has not been determined. The input lacks base qualities; no much larger clone sits a single base away. The sample comes from a study of T-cell memory formation after mild COVID-19 (dated by TCRdb to the early 2020s). Broadly, across the study: TCR sequence clusters from the two donors were largely donor specific. In a couple of donors, T-cell clones that expanded and contracted after mild COVID-19 were tracked by sequencing TCRalpha and TCRbeta repertoires over time. The cohort was made up of two young adult volunteers, one female and one male, who were previously healthy. Points the paper makes about the study in general: Whether the second-wave clones peaking on day 37 were SARS-CoV-2 specific was not confirmed. The study covered only a couple of mild cases, and larger cohorts including severe cases with pre-infection samples were considered necessary. Contracting CD4+ clones were located mainly in the CM and EM memory subsets, whereas CD8+ clones were found to be enriched in EMRA. Some responding clones were found in pre-infection memory, which suggests that pre-existing cross-reactive memory T cells took part in the SARS-CoV-2 response. Clones contracting from day 15 to 85 had balanced CD4/CD8 phenotypes, while a second wave expanding from day 15 to 37 was biased towards CD4+.

CDR1 and CDR2 were assigned from the germline V gene as SGHTA and FQGNSA. V sheds 11 bases and J sheds 4 bases, leaving 22 bases between their ends. From its cysteine to its phenylalanine, the CDR3 spans 15 amino acids. The only DNA kept is the CDR3, 45 bases in frame from the first base. Ficoll-Paque density gradient centrifugation was used to isolate PBMCs. These reads were obtained on an Illumina NovaSeq 6000. TCRalpha and TCRbeta cDNA libraries were built by 5'RACE with constant-segment primers, adding sample barcodes and unique molecular identifiers. RNA was extracted from every sample with Trizol reagent. Libraries were amplified in two PCR steps, with a second sample barcode and Illumina TruSeq adapters added in the second step. Sequencing of the libraries was done on an Illumina NovaSeq, producing 2 x 150 bp paired-end reads. Processing in the source paper ran as follows. With migec v1.2.7, reads were demultiplexed and then collapsed into UMI-guided consensus sequences. Using mixcr v2.1.11, the UMI consensuses were aligned to TRA and TRB V and J templates and assembled into clonotypes. Clonotypes were classified as expanded or contracted when called significant by both edgeR and NoisET, with noise models trained on biological replicates. For edgeR calls, the thresholds were a false discovery rate-adjusted p below 0.01 and a log2 fold-change of 1. As an exploratory analysis of dynamics, max-normalized trajectories of the 1000 most abundant clonotypes were examined with PCA combined with hierarchical clustering. Separately sequenced CD4+ and CD8+ repertoires were used to assign a CD4 or CD8 phenotype to each responding clone. TCRdb applied fastp at Q25 and MiXCR to the public reads, then kept only in-frame beta chains. Rows are unified per CDR3 protein, each entry keeping the most common DNA and genes. What appears here as the V and J calls and clone size reflects TCRdb's work, not the paper's. The sample yields about 130,000 distinct CDR3 sequences; over 15% were counted once. 4% to 6% of the sample lies in the top ten.

The TCR was taken from a man between 18 and 29 years old who had mild COVID-19 (a few samples of this study predate the infection). The sample titles of this study are shuffled in the database, so cell type and time point are left out; the donor was told from shared clones. The chain is assembled from TRBV7-2 and TRBJ2-3; matching of 6 bases hints at TRBD1 as the D gene. The sample was PBMCs or a T cell subset sorted from them (not recorded which). The CDR3 sequence is CAGGKAGTLSDTQYF. The DNA sequence is given as TGTGCCGGAGGAAAAGCCGGGACACTTTCAGATACGCAGTATTTT.